Listed below are T cell receptor beta chains from one sample, sequenced in a study of blood T cell repertoires in COVID-19. Method: immunoSEQ multiplex PCR; TCRdb's copy keeps in-frame clones and lacks some. The sample consists of around 98,000 clones, roughly 82% of them appearing once. The sequenced material came from peripheral blood. The receptors originated from a man in his 70s with active or convalescent COVID-19. The CDR3 runs from the conserved cysteine through the conserved F or W. The order of the fields is J gene, V gene, D gene, CDR3 protein, CDR3 DNA. A D gene is named only where the DNA matches it firmly.

>TRBJ2-1|TRBV7-9|TRBD2
CASSLPYRLAGLHNEQFF
TGTGCCAGCAGCTTGCCTTACAGACTAGCGGGGTTACACAATGAGCAGTTCTTC
>TRBJ2-3|TRBV7-9|-
CASSNRGAGDTQYF
TGTGCCAGCAGCAACCGGGGGGCGGGAGATACGCAGTATTTT
>TRBJ2-1|TRBV7-9|-
CASSLSQSGEQFF
TGTGCCAGCAGCTTGTCCCAGAGCGGTGAGCAGTTCTTC
>TRBJ2-4|TRBV13|TRBD2
CASSSGTSGKNIQYF
TGTGCCAGCAGCTCCGGGACTAGCGGCAAAAACATTCAGTACTTC
>TRBJ2-3|TRBV3-1/TRBV3-2|-
CASSRTATDTQYF
TGTGCCAGCAGCCGGACAGCCACAGATACGCAGTATTTT
>TRBJ1-2|TRBV7-2|-
CASSLGEGTLGYGYTF
TGTGCCAGCAGCTTAGGTGAGGGCACCTTGGGCTATGGCTACACCTTC
>TRBJ2-2|TRBV7-3|-
CASSSQPGGGELFF
TGTGCCAGCAGTTCCCAACCCGGGGGCGGGGAGCTGTTTTTT
>TRBJ1-1|TRBV2|-
CASKVRNTEAFF
TGTGCCAGCAAAGTCAGGAACACTGAAGCTTTCTTT
>TRBJ2-2|TRBV18|TRBD1
CASSLGQGGTGELFF
TGTGCCAGCTCACTGGGACAGGGCGGCACCGGGGAGCTGTTTTTT
>TRBJ2-7|TRBV15|-
CATSRELSSYEQYF
TGTGCCACCAGCAGAGAGCTGAGCTCCTACGAGCAGTACTTC
>TRBJ2-5|TRBV20-1|-
CSASLETQYF
TGCAGTGCTAGCCTAGAGACCCAGTACTTC
>TRBJ1-6|TRBV4-3|-
CASSQVGRGQGSPLHF
TGCGCCAGCAGCCAAGTGGGGAGGGGCCAGGGGTCACCCCTCCACTTT
>TRBJ1-5|TRBV5-6|-
CASSIQGITPQHF
TGTGCCAGCAGCATCCAGGGGATCACGCCCCAGCATTTT
>TRBJ2-4|TRBV11-3|TRBD2
CASSGGLAGPNIQYF
TGTGCCAGCAGCGGGGGACTAGCGGGGCCAAACATTCAGTACTTC
>TRBJ1-2|TRBV6-5|-
CASSYKLYYGYTF
TGTGCCAGCAGTTATAAGCTATACTATGGCTACACCTTC